These T cell receptor beta chains were read from a single sample in a study of blood T cell repertoires in COVID-19. Produced via immunoSEQ multiplex PCR; TCRdb's table is partial and in-frame only. This sample has tens of thousands of clones, with roughly 80% found just once. The sequenced sample consisted of peripheral blood. The origin of the receptors is an elderly man with COVID-19, enrolled during active disease. CDR3s leave out the opening cysteine and the closing phenylalanine or tryptophan. Size is omitted from some rows. Given values are once, few, many or a class for expanded clones.

j_gene: TRBJ2-7
v_gene: TRBV7-2
len: 13
abundance: NA
CDR3aa: ASSVAGGPTYEQY

j_gene: TRBJ2-1
v_gene: TRBV9
len: 14
abundance: NA
CDR3aa: ASSVGPSLADNEQF

j_gene: TRBJ2-1
v_gene: TRBV19
len: 15
abundance: NA
CDR3aa: ASMEGGGLVAYNEQF

j_gene: TRBJ2-1
v_gene: TRBV4-1
len: 15
abundance: NA
CDR3aa: ASSQGGLAGGQAEQF

j_gene: TRBJ2-3
v_gene: TRBV19
len: 13
abundance: NA
CDR3aa: ASSTGQVRRDTQY

j_gene: TRBJ1-2
v_gene: TRBV29-1
len: 10
abundance: few
CDR3aa: SVEVGGTGYT

j_gene: TRBJ2-7
v_gene: TRBV9
len: 12
abundance: NA
CDR3aa: ASSVMRQGTEQY

j_gene: TRBJ2-5
v_gene: TRBV3-1/TRBV3-2
len: 13
abundance: NA
CDR3aa: ASSQVGRAGETQY

j_gene: TRBJ2-7
v_gene: TRBV2
len: 9
abundance: NA
CDR3aa: ASSDSYEQY

j_gene: TRBJ2-1
v_gene: TRBV7-3
len: 13
abundance: NA
CDR3aa: ASSQGLAGANEQF

j_gene: TRBJ2-1
v_gene: TRBV4-3
len: 14
abundance: NA
CDR3aa: ASSQEIGGALGEQF

j_gene: TRBJ2-5
v_gene: TRBV10-2
len: 10
abundance: NA
CDR3aa: ASSISAETQY

j_gene: TRBJ2-7
v_gene: TRBV6-5
len: 13
abundance: NA
CDR3aa: ASSLKTGKNYEQY

j_gene: TRBJ2-1
v_gene: TRBV5-1
len: 13
abundance: NA
CDR3aa: ASSLGGSGYNEQF

j_gene: TRBJ1-2
v_gene: TRBV18
len: 15
abundance: NA
CDR3aa: ASSPGTGERGYYGYT

j_gene: TRBJ1-1
v_gene: TRBV30
len: 11
abundance: NA
CDR3aa: AWTWGLPRQAF

j_gene: TRBJ2-1
v_gene: TRBV6-4
len: 15
abundance: few
CDR3aa: ASRPNSQGLGYNEQF

j_gene: TRBJ1-2
v_gene: TRBV2
len: 12
abundance: NA
CDR3aa: ASSDPGRGYGYT

j_gene: TRBJ1-1
v_gene: TRBV7-2
len: 12
abundance: once
CDR3aa: ASSPNRGNTEAF

j_gene: TRBJ2-1
v_gene: TRBV12-5
len: 13
abundance: once
CDR3aa: ASGVRDRGHNEQF

j_gene: TRBJ2-3
v_gene: TRBV29-1
len: 9
abundance: NA
CDR3aa: SVGLPDTQY

j_gene: TRBJ2-1
v_gene: TRBV19
len: 12
abundance: NA
CDR3aa: ASSPNNFNNEQF

j_gene: TRBJ2-5
v_gene: TRBV7-2
len: 13
abundance: NA
CDR3aa: ASSLVRTGLETQY

j_gene: TRBJ2-3
v_gene: TRBV24-1
len: 15
abundance: NA
CDR3aa: ATSDSNRREGTDTQY

j_gene: TRBJ1-1
v_gene: TRBV3-1/TRBV3-2
len: 12
abundance: NA
CDR3aa: ASSRNRGYTEAF

j_gene: TRBJ2-3
v_gene: TRBV6-1
len: 13
abundance: once
CDR3aa: ASSESGTYLHTQY

j_gene: TRBJ2-2
v_gene: TRBV5-6
len: 13
abundance: NA
CDR3aa: ASSPSGANTGELF

j_gene: TRBJ1-2
v_gene: TRBV30
len: 12
abundance: NA
CDR3aa: AWSRGQTNYGYT

j_gene: TRBJ1-6
v_gene: TRBV27
len: 13
abundance: NA
CDR3aa: ASTRSGQGNSPLH

j_gene: TRBJ1-1
v_gene: TRBV27
len: 12
abundance: NA
CDR3aa: ASSSGTKATEAF

j_gene: TRBJ2-2
v_gene: TRBV6-6
len: 13
abundance: NA
CDR3aa: ASSYSQGSVGELF